The clone carrying this TCR beta chain was found once. Its specificity is not known. The sample originates from a study of OX40 agonist ivuxolimab in advanced cancers. Turning to the study itself: At 0.01 to 10 mg/kg, ivuxolimab was administered intravenously to patients every 2 weeks.

The protocol was immunoSEQ multiplex PCR, while the TCRdb copy is restricted to in-frame clones and leaves out a portion. The sample lists under 95,000 clones, 91% occurring once. This CDR3 comprises 13 residues. From germline, CDR1 is SGHAT and CDR2 FQNNGV. The ends were cut back, 0 bases at V and 4 bases at J, with 3 bases in the middle. Study-wide points: Expanded clones were, on average, more numerous in CD8+ T cells than in CD4+.

The starting material was CD4+ or CD8+ T cells sorted from blood, obtained in a trial of the OX40 agonist ivuxolimab. This TCR was recovered from an adult with an advanced solid tumor such as melanoma, head and neck, liver or kidney cancer. V gene TRBV11-2 combines with J gene TRBJ2-2; no firm D call. This CDR3 is CASSLDFTGELFF. The CDR3, as DNA: TGTGCCAGCAGCTTAGACTTCACCGGGGAGCTGTTTTTT.